This T cell receptor (beta chain) was retrieved from a study of CD8 T cells in ankylosing spondylitis. V gave up 0 bases and J gave up 4 bases, with 1 base separating them. The CDR3 totals 12 residues. General observations from the study: Several of the motif variants were reported before in synovial fluid and blood from reactive arthritis. In ankylosing spondylitis blood, a motif of seven to nine highly homologous TCR beta variants appeared characteristic. Matched synovial fluid from ankylosing spondylitis patients was reported to be enriched for disease-linked clones.

Each CDR3 protein is one row after TCRdb ran MiXCR on the 5' RACE reads. The sample shows about 220,000 distinct CDR3 sequences, 6% to 8% of them seen only once. This clonotype was seen many times. Its target is not known. The sequenced material came from blood, either unsorted or a sorted T cell fraction (not recorded which). The chain has TRBV12-3 or TRBV12-4 and TRBJ1-5; D gene ambiguous. This receptor was taken from a male donor with ankylosing spondylitis. CDR3 DNA: TGTGCCAGCAGTTTAGCAAATCAGCCCCAGCATTTT. This encodes CASSLANQPQHF.